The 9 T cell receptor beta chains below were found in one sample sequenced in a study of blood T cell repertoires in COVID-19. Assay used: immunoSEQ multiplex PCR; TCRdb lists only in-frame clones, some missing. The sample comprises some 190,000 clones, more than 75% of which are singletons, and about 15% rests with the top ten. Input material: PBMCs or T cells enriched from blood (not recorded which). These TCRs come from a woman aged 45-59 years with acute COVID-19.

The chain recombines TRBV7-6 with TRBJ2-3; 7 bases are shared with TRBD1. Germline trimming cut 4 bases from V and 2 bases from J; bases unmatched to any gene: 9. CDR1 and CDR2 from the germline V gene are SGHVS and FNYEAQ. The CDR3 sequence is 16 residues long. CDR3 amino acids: CASSYRGRRNTDTQYF. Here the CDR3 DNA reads TGTGCCAGCAGCTACAGGGGAAGGCGAAACACAGATACGCAGTATTTT.

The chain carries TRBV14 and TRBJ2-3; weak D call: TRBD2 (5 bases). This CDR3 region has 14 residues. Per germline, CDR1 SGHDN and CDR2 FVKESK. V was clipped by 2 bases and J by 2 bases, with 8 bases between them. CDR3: CASSQWEPTDTQYF. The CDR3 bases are TGTGCCAGCAGCCAATGGGAGCCCACAGATACGCAGTATTTT.

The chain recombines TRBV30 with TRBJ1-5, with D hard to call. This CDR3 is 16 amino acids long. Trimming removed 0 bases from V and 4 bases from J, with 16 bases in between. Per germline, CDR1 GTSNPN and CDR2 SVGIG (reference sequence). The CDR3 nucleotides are TGTGCCTGGAGTGTAACGGGCCTAGGAGGGAATCAGCCCCAGCATTTT. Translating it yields CAWSVTGLGGNQPQHF.

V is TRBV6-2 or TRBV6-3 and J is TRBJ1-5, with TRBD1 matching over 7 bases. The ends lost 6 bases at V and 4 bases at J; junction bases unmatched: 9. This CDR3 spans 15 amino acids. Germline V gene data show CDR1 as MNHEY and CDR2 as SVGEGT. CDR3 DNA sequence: TGTGCCAGCAGCGTCCTCGGACAGGCTAATCAGCCCCAGCATTTT. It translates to CASSVLGQANQPQHF.

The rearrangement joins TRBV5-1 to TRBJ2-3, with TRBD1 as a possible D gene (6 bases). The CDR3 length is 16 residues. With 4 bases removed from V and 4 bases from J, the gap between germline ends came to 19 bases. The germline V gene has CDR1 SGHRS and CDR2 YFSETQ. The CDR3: CASSGHRARGADTQYF. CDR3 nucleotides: TGCGCCAGCAGCGGCCACAGGGCTAGAGGGGCAGATACGCAGTATTTT.

CDR3 bases: TGTGCCAGCAGTTTAGTCAGGGGCGCTGAAGCTTTCTTT. Its translation: CASSLVRGAEAFF. This chain joins TRBV12-3 or TRBV12-4 and TRBJ1-1, with D perhaps TRBD1 (6 bases). This CDR3 is 13 amino acids long. The V and J ends lost 1 base and 6 bases respectively, with 9 bases between them.

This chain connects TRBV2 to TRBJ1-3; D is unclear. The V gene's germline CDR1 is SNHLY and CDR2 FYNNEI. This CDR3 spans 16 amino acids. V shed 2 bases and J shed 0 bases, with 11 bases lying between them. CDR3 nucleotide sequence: TGTGCCAGCAGTGAATGGCAGCCAGGCTCTGGAAACACCATATATTTT. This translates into CASSEWQPGSGNTIYF.

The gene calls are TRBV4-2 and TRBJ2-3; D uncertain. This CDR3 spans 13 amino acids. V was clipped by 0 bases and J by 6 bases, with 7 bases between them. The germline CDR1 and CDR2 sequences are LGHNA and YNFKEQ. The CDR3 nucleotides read TGTGCCAGCAGCCAAGATTTTCCGGATACGCAGTATTTT. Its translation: CASSQDFPDTQYF.

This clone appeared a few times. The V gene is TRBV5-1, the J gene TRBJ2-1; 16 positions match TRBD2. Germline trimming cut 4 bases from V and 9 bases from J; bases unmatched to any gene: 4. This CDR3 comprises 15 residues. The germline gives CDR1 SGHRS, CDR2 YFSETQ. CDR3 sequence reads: CASSLGTSGGAEQFF. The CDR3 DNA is TGCGCCAGCAGCCTCGGGACTAGCGGGGGGGCTGAGCAGTTCTTC.